This T cell receptor (beta chain) was identified in a study of response to subunit inactivated influenza vaccine. TCRdb passed the RT-PCR reads through MiXCR, listing each CDR3 protein once. The top ten hold under 13% of the sample, which has 650,000 to 800,000 distinct CDR3 sequences, around 18% seen once. Germline loops: CDR1 SGHAT, CDR2 FQDESV (reference sequence). CDR3 length: 21 residues. V gave up 1 base and J gave up 4 bases; unmatched junction bases: 21. This clonotype occurred a few times. Here the sequenced sample was PBMCs from blood, taken around 5 days after vaccination. The TCR originated in a middle-aged man who received an inactivated influenza vaccine. This chain connects TRBV11-1 to TRBJ2-1; TRBD2 aligns across 8 bases. CDR3: CASSLDHALAAVPYPYNEQFF. CDR3 DNA: TGTGCCAGCAGCTTAGATCATGCACTAGCGGCAGTCCCATACCCTTACAATGAGCAGTTCTTC.